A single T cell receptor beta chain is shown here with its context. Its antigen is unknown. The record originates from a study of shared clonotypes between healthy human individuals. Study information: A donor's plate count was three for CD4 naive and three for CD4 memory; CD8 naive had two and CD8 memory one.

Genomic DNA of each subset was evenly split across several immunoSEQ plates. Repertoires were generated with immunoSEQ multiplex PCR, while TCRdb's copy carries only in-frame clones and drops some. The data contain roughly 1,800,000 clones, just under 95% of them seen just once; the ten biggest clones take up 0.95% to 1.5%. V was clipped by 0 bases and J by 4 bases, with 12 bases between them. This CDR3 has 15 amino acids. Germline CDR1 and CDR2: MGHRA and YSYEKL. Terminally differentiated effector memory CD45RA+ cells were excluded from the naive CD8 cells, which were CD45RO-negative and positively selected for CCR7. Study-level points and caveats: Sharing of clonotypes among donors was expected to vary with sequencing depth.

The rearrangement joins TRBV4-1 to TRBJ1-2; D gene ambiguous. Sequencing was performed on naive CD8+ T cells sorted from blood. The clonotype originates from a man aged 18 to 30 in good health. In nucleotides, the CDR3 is TGCGCCAGCAGCCAAGAAATAGTCACTCCCTATGGCTACACCTTC. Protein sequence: CASSQEIVTPYGYTF.